These 25 T cell receptor beta chains came from one sample sequenced in a study of OX40 agonist ivuxolimab in advanced cancers. TCRdb's copy holds only in-frame clones and misses some; the assay was immunoSEQ multiplex PCR. This sample has about 20,000 clones, with approximately 90% found just once. Sequenced material: CD4+ or CD8+ T cells sorted from blood, taken in a trial of the OX40 agonist ivuxolimab. Receptor source: an adult with an advanced solid tumor such as melanoma, head and neck, liver or kidney cancer.

This CDR3 is CASVWGAEAFF. DNA of the CDR3: TGTGCCAGCGTTTGGGGGGCCGAAGCTTTCTTT. This rearrangement joins TRBV27 to TRBJ1-1, with D perhaps matching TRBD1 (6 bases). This CDR3 comprises 11 residues. V was pared by 8 bases and J by 8 bases, with 12 bases between. Germline V gene data show CDR1 as MNHEY and CDR2 as SMNVEV (reference sequence).

The genes are TRBV7-9 and TRBJ1-5; weak D call: TRBD1 (6 bases). The CDR3 extends over 13 amino acids. CDR1 SEHNR and CDR2 FQNEAQ come from the germline V gene (reference sequence). V dropped 4 bases and J dropped 8 bases, with 12 bases sitting between them. CDR3 protein: CASSSTGLEPQHF. In DNA form, the CDR3 reads TGTGCCAGCAGCTCAACAGGGTTGGAGCCCCAGCATTTT.

The chain combines TRBV27 with TRBJ2-1; D is undetermined. V was pared by 3 bases and J by 6 bases, with 12 bases between. CDR1 is MNHEY, CDR2 SMNVEV, per germline (reference sequence). The CDR3 extends over 14 amino acids. The CDR3 sequence is CASSFSSPRNEQFF. The CDR3 DNA follows: TGTGCCAGCAGTTTCTCTAGTCCCCGCAATGAGCAGTTCTTC.

The genes are TRBV10-2 and TRBJ2-7, with 16 bases aligning to TRBD2. Trimming at V came to 3 bases and at J to 6 bases, leaving 5 bases not matched to a gene. This CDR3 spans 16 amino acids. Germline CDR1 is WSHSY and CDR2 is SAAADI. The CDR3 loop is CASSDLGTSGGAEQYF. The DNA for the CDR3 is TGCGCCAGCAGTGACCTGGGGACTAGCGGGGGGGCCGAGCAGTACTTC.

This clone was counted between two and nine times. In DNA, the CDR3 is TGTGCCAGCAGTGAACCGGGTTACGGCTACACCTTC. Residues: CASSEPGYGYTF. The chain has TRBV6-1 and TRBJ1-2; D ambiguous. Germline V gives CDR1 MNHNS, CDR2 SASEGT. The CDR3 has 12 residues. V dropped 2 bases and J dropped 8 bases, with 9 bases sitting between them.

For the CDR3, the DNA is TGTGCCAGCAGCTTGGCTCAGAACCCGGCTCATCAGCCCCAGCATTTT. This encodes CASSLAQNPAHQPQHF. The chain employs TRBV5-6 and TRBJ1-5, with D uncertain. Germline V gene lookup returns CDR1 SGHDT and CDR2 YYEEEE. The V gene lost 0 bases and the J gene lost 5 bases, with 15 bases spanning the gap. CDR3 size: 16 residues.

This clone was seen just once. V is TRBV9 and J is TRBJ1-2; 7 positions match TRBD1. The length of the CDR3 is 15 residues. V was clipped by 0 bases and J by 4 bases; unmatched bases: 6. In germline, CDR1 is SGDLS, CDR2 YYNGEE. CDR3 bases: TGTGCCAGCAGCGTAGCCCGACAGGGCACCTATGGCTACACCTTC. This encodes CASSVARQGTYGYTF.

The chain joins TRBV27 to TRBJ1-6, with unresolved D. The CDR3 extends over 15 amino acids. Trimming pared 8 bases from V and 0 bases from J, leaving 11 bases between. Germline values: CDR1 MNHEY, CDR2 SMNVEV (reference sequence). The CDR3 region has the DNA TGTGCCAGCCGTCTTTCTAGCTCCTATAATTCACCCCTCCACTTT. As protein: CASRLSSSYNSPLHF.

The V gene is TRBV19, the J gene TRBJ2-7; the D is unclear. The germline gives CDR1 LNHDA, CDR2 SQIVND (reference sequence). V shed 5 bases and J shed 6 bases, with 14 bases lying between them. This CDR3 is built from 13 residues. This chain's CDR3 is CASSPNWLAEQYF. The DNA of the CDR3 is TGTGCCAGTAGTCCTAACTGGCTGGCCGAGCAGTACTTC.

This sequence joins TRBV7-9 and TRBJ2-5; D tentatively reads TRBD1 or TRBD2 (5 bases each). CDR1 SEHNR and CDR2 FQNEAQ come from the germline V gene (reference sequence). This CDR3 has 15 amino acids. Trimming pared 1 base from V and 3 bases from J, leaving 12 bases between. CDR3 loop: CASSLVGASKETQYF. DNA for the CDR3: TGTGCCAGCAGCTTAGTCGGGGCCAGCAAAGAGACCCAGTACTTC.

V is TRBV5-1 and J is TRBJ1-2; 7 bases agree with TRBD1. In germline, CDR1 is SGHRS, CDR2 YFSETQ. The CDR3 is 16 amino acids. The junction had 13 bases not matched to a gene; V was cut back by 4 bases and J by 4 bases. CDR3 nucleotide sequence: TGCGCCAGCAGCCCATTTGACAGGGCCTTCTCCTATGGCTACACCTTC. Translation: CASSPFDRAFSYGYTF.

The gene calls are TRBV15 and TRBJ2-7; possible D gene TRBD2, 6 bases. Trimming took 6 bases from V and 2 from J, leaving 11 bases between them. Germline CDR1 LNHNV, CDR2 YYDKDF (reference sequence). The CDR3 extends over 13 amino acids. CDR3 DNA: TGTGCCACCAGGGAGGGACCGCCCTACGAGCAGTACTTC. It codes for CATREGPPYEQYF.

The V call is TRBV15, the J call TRBJ2-7, with TRBD2 matching over 7 bases. From germline, CDR1 is LNHNV and CDR2 YYDKDF (reference sequence). The length of the CDR3 is 16 residues. The trim removed 6 bases at V and 0 bases at J, leaving 11 bases unmatched. Written as DNA, the CDR3 is TGTGCCACCAGTTCCTTGGGGGGGTCCCCCTCCTACGAGCAGTACTTC. Amino acid sequence: CATSSLGGSPSYEQYF. The whole variable domain, filled in from reference TRBV15 and TRBJ2-7, reads DAMVIQNPRYQVTQFGKPVTLSCSQTLNHNVMYWYQQKSSQAPKLLFHYYDKDFNNEADTPDNFQSRRPNTSFCFLDIRSPGLGDTAMYLCATSSLGGSPSYEQYFGPGTRLTVT.

The chain uses TRBV7-6 and TRBJ1-1, with D perhaps matching TRBD1 (5 bases). CDR3 length: 16 amino acids. Between the trimmed V and J ends, which lost 2 bases and 0 bases, there was a span of 13 bases. The V gene's germline CDR1 is SGHVS and CDR2 FNYEAQ. The DNA of the CDR3 is TGTGCCAGCAGCTTAATTCGGGAGGGGCTGAACACTGAAGCTTTCTTT. Amino acids: CASSLIREGLNTEAFF.

This chain links TRBV7-9 with TRBJ2-1; D unclear. Trimming left V 5 bases short and J 8 bases short, with 13 bases between. The CDR3 runs to 13 residues. Germline V CDR1 and CDR2: SEHNR, FQNEAQ (reference sequence). The CDR3 bases are TGTGCCAGCAGCGGTCCCCGCATCGATGAGCAGTTCTTC. This encodes CASSGPRIDEQFF.

DNA for the CDR3: TGTGCCAGCAGTTACTCTGGGACTAGCGGGTCAAGCTCCTACAATGAGCAGTTCTTC. Protein sequence: CASSYSGTSGSSSYNEQFF. The chain recombines TRBV6-7 with TRBJ2-1; TRBD2 matches at 12 bases. TRBV6-7 is an open reading frame whose function is uncertain. This CDR3 has 19 amino acids. Trimming cost V 0 bases and J 0 bases; bases outside gene matches: 6.

This clone was recorded once. The V gene is TRBV7-8, the J gene TRBJ1-5, with 7 bases identical to TRBD1. V gave up 1 base and J gave up 2 bases; unmatched junction bases: 5. Germline V gives CDR1 SGHVS, CDR2 FQNEAQ. This CDR3 comprises 16 residues. Here the CDR3 reads CASSLGGGRGNQPQHF. The CDR3 bases are TGTGCCAGCAGCTTAGGAGGGGGCAGGGGCAATCAGCCCCAGCATTTT.

V usage is TRBV19 and J usage is TRBJ1-1; D unresolved. The V gene lost 7 bases and the J gene lost 1 base, with 7 bases spanning the gap. CDR1 and CDR2 from the germline V gene are LNHDA and SQIVND (reference sequence). The CDR3 extends over 12 amino acids. CDR3 nucleotides: TGTGCCAGTATCGCGGGGAACACTGAAGCTTTCTTT. Encoded protein: CASIAGNTEAFF.

The J gene is TRBJ2-1, the V gene TRBV11-2, with 12 bases lining up with TRBD2. Looked up from germline, CDR1 is SGHAT and CDR2 is FQNNGV. The CDR3 has 15 residues. The ends lost 5 bases at V and 8 bases at J; junction bases unmatched: 7. The CDR3: CASSEGLAGGHEQFF. Here the CDR3 DNA reads TGTGCCAGCAGCGAGGGGCTAGCGGGAGGGCATGAGCAGTTCTTC.

The table lists this clone with a count of one. This sequence joins TRBV6-4 and TRBJ2-2; 7 bases map to TRBD1. Germline-derived CDR1 and CDR2 are MRHNA and SNTAGT. The CDR3 has 16 residues. V lost 0 bases to trimming and J lost 1 base; unmatched junction nucleotides: 2. In DNA, the CDR3 is TGTGCCAGCAGTGACTCCGGGACAGAGAACACCGGGGAGCTGTTTTTT. Its translation is CASSDSGTENTGELFF.

This chain links TRBV2 with TRBJ2-7, with no clear D. The ends were cut back, 6 bases at V and 8 bases at J, with 11 bases in the middle. CDR1 SNHLY and CDR2 FYNNEI come from the germline V gene. This CDR3 contains 11 residues. CDR3 coding DNA: TGTGCCAGCAGAGTAGAGGACCAGCAGTACTTC. Translating it yields CASRVEDQQYF.

On this clone: This specimen includes other DNA sequences encoding the same CDR3. The gene calls are TRBV7-9 and TRBJ1-1; no reliable D call. The V end lost 3 bases, the J end lost 3 bases, and 5 bases lay between the germline ends. The germline gives CDR1 SEHNR, CDR2 FQNEAQ (reference sequence). The CDR3 runs 12 residues. DNA of the CDR3: TGTGCCAGCAGCTTTGGGGACACTGAAGCTTTCTTT. This translates into CASSFGDTEAFF.

This clone was detected once. This chain links TRBV9 with TRBJ2-5; possibly TRBD2 for D (5 bases). The CDR3 sequence is 15 residues long. Trimming took 3 bases from V and 3 from J, leaving 15 bases between them. Germline lookup yields CDR1 SGDLS and CDR2 YYNGEE. As DNA, the CDR3 is TGTGCCAGCAGCGCCGGGAACGTGATTAAAGAGACCCAGTACTTC. This translates into CASSAGNVIKETQYF.

This chain links TRBV11-1 with TRBJ2-3, with a possible D match to TRBD2 (6 bases). The CDR3 is 16 amino acids. Trimming took 1 base from V and 3 from J, leaving 14 bases between them. CDR1 and CDR2 from the germline V gene are SGHAT and FQDESV (reference sequence). CDR3 in DNA: TGTGCCAGCAGCTTAGTTTGGGGAGGCAGGACAGATACGCAGTATTTT. Protein: CASSLVWGGRTDTQYF. Full variable domain (rest looked up from reference TRBV11-1 and TRBJ2-3): EAEVAQSPRYKITEKSQAVAFWCDPISGHATLYWYRQILGQGPELLVQFQDESVVDDSQLPKDRFSAERLKGVDSTLKIQPAELGDSAMYLCASSLVWGGRTDTQYFGPGTRLTVL.

This clone occurred once. The chain recombines TRBV4-1 with TRBJ2-5; D perhaps matches TRBD2 (6 bases). The DNA end favors TRBJ2-7, so the J call may be wrong. Germline V gives CDR1 MGHRA, CDR2 YSYEKL. This CDR3 spans 15 amino acids. This CDR3 is CASSQVEGGNYEQYF. CDR3 nucleotides: TGCGCCAGCAGCCAAGTGGAGGGAGGTAACTACGAGCAGTACTTC.